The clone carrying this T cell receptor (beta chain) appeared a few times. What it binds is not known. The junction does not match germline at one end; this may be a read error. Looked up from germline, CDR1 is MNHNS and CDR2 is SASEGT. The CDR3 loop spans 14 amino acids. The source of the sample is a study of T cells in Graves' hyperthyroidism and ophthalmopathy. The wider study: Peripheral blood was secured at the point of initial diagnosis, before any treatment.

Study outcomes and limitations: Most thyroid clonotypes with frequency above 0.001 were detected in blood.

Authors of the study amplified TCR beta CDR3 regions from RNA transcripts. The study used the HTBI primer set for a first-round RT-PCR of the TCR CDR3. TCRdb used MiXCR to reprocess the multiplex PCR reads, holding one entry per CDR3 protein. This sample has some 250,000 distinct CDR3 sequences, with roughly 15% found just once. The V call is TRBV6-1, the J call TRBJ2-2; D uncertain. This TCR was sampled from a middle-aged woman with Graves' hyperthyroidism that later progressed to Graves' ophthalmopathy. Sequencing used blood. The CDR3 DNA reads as TGTGCCAGCAGTAAAGCTGGGGATACCGGGGAGCTGTTTTTT. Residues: CASSKAGDTGELFF.